Sequencing of this TCR beta chain was carried out in a study of blood T cell repertoires in COVID-19. For the study at large: Samples representing acute and convalescent COVID-19 were sourced from the United States, Italy and Spain. Sources were T cells, B-cell-depleted T cells, or PBMCs; the material itself was cDNA or gDNA.

In Seattle, patients joined the study during active infection and were tracked longitudinally. Germline CDR1 SNHLY, CDR2 FYNNEI. This CDR3 has 11 amino acids. Deletions cut 8 bases from V and 10 bases from J, with 12 bases between. How the authors handled the data: The authors estimated nucleated cell counts from reference gene primer amplification. The repertoire was sequenced with immunoSEQ multiplex PCR; TCRdb's copy has only in-frame clones and lacks some. The V and J calls and clone size come from that table; D and trimming were worked out from the DNA. This table holds approximately 60,000 clones, over 65% found once.

This TCR was recovered from a man aged 60-69 years with COVID-19, enrolled during active disease. The genes are TRBV2 and TRBJ2-1, with a weak D call TRBD2 (7 bases). The sequencing sample was made of peripheral blood. The CDR3 DNA reads TGTGCCAGCGGGGGGGCGCGCGAGCAGTTCTTC. It is translated as CASGGAREQFF.